This TCR beta chain was recovered during a study of beta chain features in type 1 diabetes. The CDR3 totals 10 residues, both ends included. Germline assignment: CDR1 WNHNN and CDR2 SYGVQD (reference sequence). Study findings and constraints: Lower insertion and higher deletion counts appeared at VDJ junctions in type 1 diabetes patients. Overrepresentation of cells with high TCR expression could result from cDNA sequencing. Type 1 diabetes patients had moderately but significantly shorter TCRB CDR3s in all four CD4+ subsets. TCRB rearrangement may or may not be influenced by HLA type; here this remained unresolved.

With regard to this clone: The antigen remains unidentified. The missing conserved phenylalanine or tryptophan at the end of this CDR3 makes a read error likely. The limits of the CDR3 on the DNA are not certain, so only TCRdb's listed CDR3 is given.

Expressed TCRB transcripts were sequenced after all isolated RNA was converted to cDNA. Read counts averaged approximately 3.5 million for samples of naive, central memory and regulatory T cells. The data were produced by immunoSEQ multiplex PCR, yet TCRdb's version contains in-frame clones alone and is incomplete. The repertoire holds tens of thousands of clones, with under 75% as singletons. The sequence was collected from a man between 18 and 29 years old with type 1 diabetes. The rearrangement uses TRBV10-1 and TRBJ2-3; TRBD2, the D gene given by the table, was not confirmed from the DNA. The sample was Tregs from blood. This CDR3 reads CASSGLPGGL.